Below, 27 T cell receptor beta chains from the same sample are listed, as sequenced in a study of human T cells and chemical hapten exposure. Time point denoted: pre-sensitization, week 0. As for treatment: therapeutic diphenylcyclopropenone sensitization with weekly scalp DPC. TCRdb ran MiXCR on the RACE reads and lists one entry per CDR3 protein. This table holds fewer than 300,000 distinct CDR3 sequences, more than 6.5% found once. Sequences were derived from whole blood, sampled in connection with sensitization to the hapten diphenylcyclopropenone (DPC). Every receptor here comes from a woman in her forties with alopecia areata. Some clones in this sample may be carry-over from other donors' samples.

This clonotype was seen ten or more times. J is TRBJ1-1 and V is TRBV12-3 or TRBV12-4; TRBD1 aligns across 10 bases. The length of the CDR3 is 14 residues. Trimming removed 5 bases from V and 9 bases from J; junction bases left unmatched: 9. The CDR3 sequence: CASSDRDRGMKAFF. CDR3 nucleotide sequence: TGTGCCAGCAGTGACCGGGACAGGGGTATGAAAGCTTTCTTT.

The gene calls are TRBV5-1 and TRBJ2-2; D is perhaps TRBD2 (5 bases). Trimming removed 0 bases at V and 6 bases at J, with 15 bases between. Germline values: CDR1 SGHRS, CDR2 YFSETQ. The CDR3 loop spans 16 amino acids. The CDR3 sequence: CASSLALDGEPGELFF. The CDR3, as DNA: TGCGCCAGCAGCTTGGCCTTAGACGGGGAGCCCGGGGAGCTGTTTTTT.

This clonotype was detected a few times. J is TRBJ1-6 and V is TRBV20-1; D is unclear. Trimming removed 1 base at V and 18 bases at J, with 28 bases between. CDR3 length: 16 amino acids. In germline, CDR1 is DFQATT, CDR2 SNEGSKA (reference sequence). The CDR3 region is CSARVVSVDDFLPDHF. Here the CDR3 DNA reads TGCAGTGCTAGAGTGGTTTCGGTCGACGACTTCTTGCCCGACCACTTT.

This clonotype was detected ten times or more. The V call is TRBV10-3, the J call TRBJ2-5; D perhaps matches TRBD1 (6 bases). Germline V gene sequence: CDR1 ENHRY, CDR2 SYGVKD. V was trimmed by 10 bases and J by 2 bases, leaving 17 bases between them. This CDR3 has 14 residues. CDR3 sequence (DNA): TGTGCCACCAGCAAGGGACAACAACAAGAGACCCAGTACTTC. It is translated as CATSKGQQQETQYF.

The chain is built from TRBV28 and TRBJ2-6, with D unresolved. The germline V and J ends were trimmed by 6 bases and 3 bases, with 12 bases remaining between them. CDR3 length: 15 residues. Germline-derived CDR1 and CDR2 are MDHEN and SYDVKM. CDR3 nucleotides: TGTGCCAGCAGCCCCCCTTTTGGTGGGGCCAACGTCCTGACTTTC. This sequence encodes CASSPPFGGANVLTF.

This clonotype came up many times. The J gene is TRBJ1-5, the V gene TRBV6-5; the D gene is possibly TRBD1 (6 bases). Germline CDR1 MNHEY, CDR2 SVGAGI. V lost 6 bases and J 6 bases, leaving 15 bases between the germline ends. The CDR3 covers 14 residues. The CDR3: CASSFGGRGQPQHF. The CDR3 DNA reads TGTGCCAGCAGCTTCGGGGGGCGCGGTCAGCCCCAGCATTTT.

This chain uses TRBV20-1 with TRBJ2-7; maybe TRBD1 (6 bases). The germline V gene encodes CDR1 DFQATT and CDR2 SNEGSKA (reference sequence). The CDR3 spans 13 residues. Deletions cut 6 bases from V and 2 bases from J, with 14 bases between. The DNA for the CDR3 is TGCAGTGCGCCAGGGGCAGCCACCTACGAGCAGTACTTC. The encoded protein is CSAPGAATYEQYF.

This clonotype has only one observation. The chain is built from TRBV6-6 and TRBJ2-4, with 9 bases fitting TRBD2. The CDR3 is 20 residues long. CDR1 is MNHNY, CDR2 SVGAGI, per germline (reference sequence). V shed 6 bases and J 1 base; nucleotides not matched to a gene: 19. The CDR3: CASSHQGLAKGAQAKNIQYF. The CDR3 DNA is TGTGCCAGCAGCCACCAGGGACTAGCAAAGGGAGCGCAGGCCAAAAACATTCAGTACTTC.

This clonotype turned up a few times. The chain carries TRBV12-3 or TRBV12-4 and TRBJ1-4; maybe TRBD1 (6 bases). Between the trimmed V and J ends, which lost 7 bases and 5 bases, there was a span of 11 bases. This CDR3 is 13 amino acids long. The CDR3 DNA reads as TGTGCCAGCAAGCGGACAGAGAATGAAAAACTGTTTTTT. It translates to CASKRTENEKLFF.

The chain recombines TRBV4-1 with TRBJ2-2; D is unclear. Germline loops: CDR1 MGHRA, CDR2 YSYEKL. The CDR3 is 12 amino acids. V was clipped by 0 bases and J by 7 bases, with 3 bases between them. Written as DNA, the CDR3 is TGCGCCAGCAGCCAAGAAAACGGGGAGCTGTTTTTT. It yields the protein CASSQENGELFF.

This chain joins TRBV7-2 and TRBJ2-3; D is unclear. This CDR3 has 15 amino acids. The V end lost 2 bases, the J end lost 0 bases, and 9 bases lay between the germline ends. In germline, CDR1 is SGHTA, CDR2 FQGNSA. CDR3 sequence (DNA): TGTGCCAGCAGCTTACAGCTGACTAGCACAGATACGCAGTATTTT. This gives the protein CASSLQLTSTDTQYF.

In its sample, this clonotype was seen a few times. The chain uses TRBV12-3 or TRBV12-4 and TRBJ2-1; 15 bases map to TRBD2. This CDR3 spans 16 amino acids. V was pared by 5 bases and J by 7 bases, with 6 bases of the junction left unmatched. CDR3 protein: CASSHSGTSGRNEQFF. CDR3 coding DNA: TGTGCCAGCAGTCACTCCGGGACTAGCGGGAGGAATGAGCAGTTCTTC.

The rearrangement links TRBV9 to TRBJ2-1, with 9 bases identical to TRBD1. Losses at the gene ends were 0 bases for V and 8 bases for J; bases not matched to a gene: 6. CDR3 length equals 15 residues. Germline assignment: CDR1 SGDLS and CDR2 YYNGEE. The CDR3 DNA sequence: TGTGCCAGCAGCGTAGCAACAGGGGGCTGGTATGAGCAGTTCTTC. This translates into CASSVATGGWYEQFF.

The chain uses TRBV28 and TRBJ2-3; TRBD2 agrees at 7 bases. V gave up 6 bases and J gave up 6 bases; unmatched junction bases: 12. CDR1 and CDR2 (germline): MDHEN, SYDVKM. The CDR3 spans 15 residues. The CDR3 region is CASRVGGRAADTQYF. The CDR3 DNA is TGTGCCAGCAGGGTTGGAGGGAGGGCCGCTGATACGCAGTATTTT.

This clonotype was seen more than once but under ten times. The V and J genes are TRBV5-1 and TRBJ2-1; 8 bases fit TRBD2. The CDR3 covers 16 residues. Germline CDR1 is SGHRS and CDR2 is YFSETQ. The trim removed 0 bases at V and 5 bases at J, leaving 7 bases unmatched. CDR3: CASSLDQRGKNNEQFF. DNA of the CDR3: TGCGCCAGCAGCTTGGACCAGCGGGGGAAAAACAATGAGCAGTTCTTC.

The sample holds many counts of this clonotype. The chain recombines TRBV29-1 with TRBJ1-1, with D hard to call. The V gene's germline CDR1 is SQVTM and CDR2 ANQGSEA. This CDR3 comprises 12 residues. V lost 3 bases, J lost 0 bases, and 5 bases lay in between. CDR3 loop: CSVDDVNTEAFF. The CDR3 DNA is TGCAGCGTTGATGATGTGAACACTGAAGCTTTCTTT.

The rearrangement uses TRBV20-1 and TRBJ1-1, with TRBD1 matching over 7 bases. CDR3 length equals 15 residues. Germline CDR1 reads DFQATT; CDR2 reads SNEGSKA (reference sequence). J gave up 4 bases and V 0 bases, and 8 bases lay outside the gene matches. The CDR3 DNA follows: TGCAGTGCTAGAGAAGTTAACAGGGGAGTCACTGAAGCTTTCTTT. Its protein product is CSAREVNRGVTEAFF.

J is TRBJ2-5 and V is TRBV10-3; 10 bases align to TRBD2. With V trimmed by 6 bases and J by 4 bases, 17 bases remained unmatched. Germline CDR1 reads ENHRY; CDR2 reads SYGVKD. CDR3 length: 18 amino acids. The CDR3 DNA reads TGTGCCATCAGGTCGGACAGGGATAGGACTAGCGGATTAGAGACCCAGTACTTC. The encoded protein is CAIRSDRDRTSGLETQYF.

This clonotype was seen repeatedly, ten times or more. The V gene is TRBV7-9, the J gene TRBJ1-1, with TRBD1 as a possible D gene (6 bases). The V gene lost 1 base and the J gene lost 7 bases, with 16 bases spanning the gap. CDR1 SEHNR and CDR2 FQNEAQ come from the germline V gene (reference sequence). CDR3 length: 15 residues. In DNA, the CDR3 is TGTGCCAGCAGCTTAGATGGACAGAAGGCTTTTGAAGCTTTCTTT. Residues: CASSLDGQKAFEAFF.

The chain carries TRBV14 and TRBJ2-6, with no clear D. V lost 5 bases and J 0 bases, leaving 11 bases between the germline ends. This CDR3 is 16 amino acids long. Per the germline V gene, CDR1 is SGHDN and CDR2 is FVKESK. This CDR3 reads CASSFFSRSGANVLTF. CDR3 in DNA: TGTGCCAGCAGCTTTTTTTCCCGCTCTGGGGCCAACGTCCTGACTTTC. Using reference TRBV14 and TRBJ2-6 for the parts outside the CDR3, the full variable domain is EAGVTQFPSHSVIEKGQTVTLRCDPISGHDNLYWYRRVMGKEIKFLLHFVKESKQDESGMPNNRFLAERTGGTYSTLKVQPAELEDSGVYFCASSFFSRSGANVLTFGAGSRLTVL.

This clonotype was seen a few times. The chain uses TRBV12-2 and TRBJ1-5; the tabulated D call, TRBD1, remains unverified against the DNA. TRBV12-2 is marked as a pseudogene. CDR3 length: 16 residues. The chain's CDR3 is CASRCRDRGEDQPQHF. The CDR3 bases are TGTGCAAGTCGCTGCCGGGACAGGGGCGAGGATCAGCCCCAGCATTTT.

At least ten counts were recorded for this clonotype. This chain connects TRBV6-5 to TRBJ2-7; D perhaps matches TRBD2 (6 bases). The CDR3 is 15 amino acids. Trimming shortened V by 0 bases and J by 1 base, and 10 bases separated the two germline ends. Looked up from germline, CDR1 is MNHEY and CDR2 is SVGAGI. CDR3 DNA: TGTGCCAGCAGTTACTCGATCGGGAGTTCCTACGAGCAGTACTTC. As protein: CASSYSIGSSYEQYF.

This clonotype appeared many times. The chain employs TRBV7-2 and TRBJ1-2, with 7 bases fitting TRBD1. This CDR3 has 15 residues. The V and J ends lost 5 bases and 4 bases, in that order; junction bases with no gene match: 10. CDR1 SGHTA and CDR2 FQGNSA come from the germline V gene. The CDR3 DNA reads TGTGCCAGCAGCCTTGAGGGACAGTCCTTCTATGGCTACACCTTC. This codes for CASSLEGQSFYGYTF. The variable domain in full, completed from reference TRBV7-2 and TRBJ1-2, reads GAGVSQSPSNKVTEKGKDVELRCDPISGHTALYWYRQSLGQGLEFLIYFQGNSAPDKSGLPSDRFSAERTGGSVSTLTIQRTQQEDSAVYLCASSLEGQSFYGYTFGSGTRLTVV.

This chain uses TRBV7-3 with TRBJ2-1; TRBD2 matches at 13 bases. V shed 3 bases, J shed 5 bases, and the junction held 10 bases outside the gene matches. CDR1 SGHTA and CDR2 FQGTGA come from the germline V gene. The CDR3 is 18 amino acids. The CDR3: CASSFTPSGTSGNNEQFF. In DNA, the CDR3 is TGTGCCAGCAGCTTCACGCCCTCCGGGACTAGCGGGAACAATGAGCAGTTCTTC.

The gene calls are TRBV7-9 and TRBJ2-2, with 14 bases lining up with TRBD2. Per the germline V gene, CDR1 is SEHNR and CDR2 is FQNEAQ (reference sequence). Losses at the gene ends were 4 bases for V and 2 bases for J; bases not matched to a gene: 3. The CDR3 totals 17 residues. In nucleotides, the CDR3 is TGTGCCAGCAGCTCGGGACTAGCGGGGGTAAACACCGGGGAGCTGTTTTTT. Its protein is CASSSGLAGVNTGELFF.

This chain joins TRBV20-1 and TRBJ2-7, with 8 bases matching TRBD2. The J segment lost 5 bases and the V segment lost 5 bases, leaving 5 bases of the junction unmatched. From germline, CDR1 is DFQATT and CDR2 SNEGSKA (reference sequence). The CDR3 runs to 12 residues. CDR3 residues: CSAAPGGDEQYF. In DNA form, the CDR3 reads TGCAGTGCTGCCCCCGGGGGGGACGAGCAGTACTTC.

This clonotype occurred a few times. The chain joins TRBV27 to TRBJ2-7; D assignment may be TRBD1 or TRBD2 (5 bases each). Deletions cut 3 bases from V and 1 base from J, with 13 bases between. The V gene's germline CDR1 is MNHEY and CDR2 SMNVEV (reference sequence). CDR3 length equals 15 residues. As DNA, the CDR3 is TGTGCCAGCAGTTTCCTCTGGGGACCATCCTACGAGCAGTACTTC. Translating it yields CASSFLWGPSYEQYF.